The sequence of this TCR beta chain was determined in a study of immune evolution from preneoplasia to lung adenocarcinoma. Overall study: HLA loss of heterozygosity: roughly 6.4% AIS, roughly 15% MIA, roughly 35% ADC, none AAH.

Produced via immunoSEQ multiplex PCR; TCRdb's table is partial and in-frame only. The sample includes under 2,000 clones, 78% seen only once; the top ten take 16%. Patients had resection in Japan or China between the mid-2010s and the late 2010s. Histologic diagnosis was independently verified by two lung pathologists. The sequence derives from a person aged 65-85 years with lung adenocarcinoma. Sequences were obtained from FFPE atypical adenomatous hyperplasia tissue from the lung. Noted subset: atypical adenomatous hyperplasia (AAH), lung preneoplasia.

The CDR3 sequence: CASSRQGRGDGEQYF. In nucleotides, the CDR3 is TGTGCCAGCAGTAGACAGGGTAGGGGGGATGGCGAGCAGTACTTC. The rearrangement joins TRBV6-5 to TRBJ2-7; possibly TRBD1 for D (7 bases). Germline loops: CDR1 MNHEY, CDR2 SVGAGI. With 5 bases removed from V and 6 bases from J, the gap between germline ends came to 20 bases. The CDR3 is made up of 15 amino acids.